This is a list of T cell receptor beta chains from one sample in a study of CD8 T cells in seronegative destructive rheumatoid arthritis. Data came from immunoSEQ multiplex PCR; TCRdb stores just in-frame clones and leaves some out. Here the sample spans 13,000 or so clones, 80% to 85% being singletons. The specimen sequenced was CD8+ T cells from blood. Every receptor here comes from a woman aged 30 to 49 with seronegative destructive rheumatoid arthritis. The CDR3 runs from the conserved cysteine through the conserved F or W. The order of the fields is clone size, J gene, V gene, D gene, CDR3 DNA, CDR3 protein. A D gene is named only where the DNA matches it firmly. Rows give clone size only sometimes, using once, few, many, or a class for an expanded clone.

clone_size: NA; j_call: TRBJ2-2; v_call: TRBV5-1; d_call: NA; cdr3_nt: TGCGCCAGCAGCCCCTTCGAAGCAGGGATTCCCGGGGAGCTGTTTTTT; cdr3_aa: CASSPFEAGIPGELFF
clone_size: once; j_call: TRBJ1-1; v_call: TRBV6-5; d_call: TRBD1; cdr3_nt: TGTGCCAGCAGGACCGGGACAGGGATGGGTGAAGCTTTCTTT; cdr3_aa: CASRTGTGMGEAFF
clone_size: NA; j_call: TRBJ2-7; v_call: TRBV30; d_call: TRBD2; cdr3_nt: TGTGCCTGGAACCTGGGGGGGGTTGAGCAGTACTTC; cdr3_aa: CAWNLGGVEQYF
clone_size: NA; j_call: TRBJ2-3; v_call: TRBV18; d_call: TRBD2; cdr3_nt: TGTGCCAGCTCACCACGACTAGCGGGGGGGCGTCAAGATACGCAGTATTTT; cdr3_aa: CASSPRLAGGRQDTQYF
clone_size: NA; j_call: TRBJ2-3; v_call: TRBV7-9; d_call: NA; cdr3_nt: TGTGCCAGCAGCACCCCCCGGGGGGCGCTGGCAGATACGCAGTATTTT; cdr3_aa: CASSTPRGALADTQYF
clone_size: NA; j_call: TRBJ1-4; v_call: TRBV27; d_call: NA; cdr3_nt: TGTGCCAGCCGGTCGTTTAATGAAAAACTGTTTTTT; cdr3_aa: CASRSFNEKLFF
clone_size: NA; j_call: TRBJ1-2; v_call: TRBV13; d_call: TRBD1; cdr3_nt: TGTGCCAGCAGCTCCTTGAGAGAGGGGGCGGATGGCTACACCTTC; cdr3_aa: CASSSLREGADGYTF
clone_size: NA; j_call: TRBJ2-7; v_call: TRBV7-9; d_call: NA; cdr3_nt: TGTGCCAGCAGCTTTACAGGGATTCGGGAGCAGTACTTC; cdr3_aa: CASSFTGIREQYF
clone_size: NA; j_call: TRBJ2-5; v_call: TRBV28; d_call: TRBD2; cdr3_nt: TGTGCCAGCGGTTCTAGCGGGGGGCACGGGCAAGAGACCCAGTACTTC; cdr3_aa: CASGSSGGHGQETQYF
clone_size: few; j_call: TRBJ1-1; v_call: TRBV30; d_call: NA; cdr3_nt: TGTGCCTGCTGGGAAGGGGGCACTGAAGCTTTCTTT; cdr3_aa: CACWEGGTEAFF
clone_size: NA; j_call: TRBJ2-3; v_call: TRBV7-9; d_call: NA; cdr3_nt: TGTGCCAGCAGCTTCTCAGATACGCAGTATTTT; cdr3_aa: CASSFSDTQYF
clone_size: few; j_call: TRBJ2-1; v_call: TRBV6-4; d_call: TRBD2; cdr3_nt: TGTGCCAGCAGTGAATCAAAGCGGGGGGGCTACAATGAGCAGTTCTTC; cdr3_aa: CASSESKRGGYNEQFF
clone_size: NA; j_call: TRBJ2-5; v_call: TRBV7-3; d_call: NA; cdr3_nt: TGTGCCAGCAGCTTCGCCTATGAAGAGACCCAGTACTTC; cdr3_aa: CASSFAYEETQYF
clone_size: NA; j_call: TRBJ2-5; v_call: TRBV10-3; d_call: TRBD2; cdr3_nt: TGTGCCATCAGTGAGGGCGGGGGAGGTGGAGAGACCCAGTACTTC; cdr3_aa: CAISEGGGGGETQYF
clone_size: NA; j_call: TRBJ1-4; v_call: TRBV9; d_call: NA; cdr3_nt: TGTGCCAGCAGCGTAGATGGAGTAGCTAATGAAAAACTGTTTTTT; cdr3_aa: CASSVDGVANEKLFF
clone_size: NA; j_call: TRBJ2-3; v_call: TRBV28; d_call: NA; cdr3_nt: TGTGCCGCGGGGTTAGCGAATACGCAGTATTTT; cdr3_aa: CAAGLANTQYF
clone_size: NA; j_call: TRBJ2-2; v_call: TRBV7-3; d_call: TRBD2; cdr3_nt: TGTGCCAGCAGCCTGCGAACTAGCGGGGTCGGGGAGCTGTTTTTT; cdr3_aa: CASSLRTSGVGELFF
clone_size: NA; j_call: TRBJ2-1; v_call: TRBV5-1; d_call: TRBD2; cdr3_nt: TGCGCCAGCAGTCCCCCCGGGAGGTACAATGAGCAGTTCTTC; cdr3_aa: CASSPPGRYNEQFF
clone_size: few; j_call: TRBJ1-1; v_call: TRBV6-5; d_call: NA; cdr3_nt: TGTGCCAGCAGATTCTCGACAGGGAACACTGAAGCTTTCTTT; cdr3_aa: CASRFSTGNTEAFF
clone_size: NA; j_call: TRBJ1-4; v_call: TRBV11-2; d_call: TRBD1; cdr3_nt: TGTGCCAGCAGCCTGGACAGGGAGGGGAATAAAAAACTGTTTTTT; cdr3_aa: CASSLDREGNKKLFF
clone_size: NA; j_call: TRBJ2-2; v_call: TRBV7-6; d_call: TRBD2; cdr3_nt: TGTGCCAGCAGCAAGACTAGCGGGGGGGCCTGGGCCGGGGAGCTGTTTTTT; cdr3_aa: CASSKTSGGAWAGELFF
clone_size: NA; j_call: TRBJ2-1; v_call: TRBV11-2; d_call: TRBD2; cdr3_nt: TGTGCCAGCAGCCCTGGACTAGCGGGGGTTGGTGAGCAGTTCTTC; cdr3_aa: CASSPGLAGVGEQFF
clone_size: NA; j_call: TRBJ2-5; v_call: TRBV18; d_call: NA; cdr3_nt: TGTGCCAGCTCACTGCCAGCTAGGGAGCCGGAGACCCAGTACTTC; cdr3_aa: CASSLPAREPETQYF
clone_size: NA; j_call: TRBJ2-3; v_call: TRBV9; d_call: TRBD2; cdr3_nt: TGTGCCAGCGGAGGACTAGCGGGGGGACCCGCAGATACGCAGTATTTT; cdr3_aa: CASGGLAGGPADTQYF
clone_size: NA; j_call: TRBJ2-1; v_call: TRBV19; d_call: TRBD1; cdr3_nt: TGTGCCAGTAGTATCGGGACAGGGGAAGTGTTCTTC; cdr3_aa: CASSIGTGEVFF
clone_size: NA; j_call: TRBJ1-5; v_call: TRBV19; d_call: NA; cdr3_nt: TGTGCCAGTAGTATATTGGAGGGGAGCAATCAGCCCCAGCATTTT; cdr3_aa: CASSILEGSNQPQHF
clone_size: once; j_call: TRBJ1-2; v_call: TRBV7-9; d_call: NA; cdr3_nt: TGTGCCAGCAGACTACAGGGAAACTATGGCTACACCTTC; cdr3_aa: CASRLQGNYGYTF
clone_size: once; j_call: TRBJ1-1; v_call: TRBV9; d_call: NA; cdr3_nt: TGTGCCAGCAGCGCCGACGGGGGTTGGACTGAAGCTTTCTTT; cdr3_aa: CASSADGGWTEAFF
clone_size: NA; j_call: TRBJ2-3; v_call: TRBV11-2; d_call: NA; cdr3_nt: TGTGCCAGCCTATGGCTGGACCCCACTAAGAGGGCTAGCACAGATACGCAGTATTTT; cdr3_aa: CASLWLDPTKRASTDTQYF
clone_size: NA; j_call: TRBJ2-7; v_call: TRBV20-1; d_call: TRBD1; cdr3_nt: TGCAGTGCTCGGGACAGCTACGAGCAGTACTTC; cdr3_aa: CSARDSYEQYF
clone_size: NA; j_call: TRBJ1-3; v_call: TRBV7-6; d_call: TRBD1; cdr3_nt: TGTGCCAGCAGCCCCGGGACAGGGTCATTATACTCTGGAAACACCATATATTTT; cdr3_aa: CASSPGTGSLYSGNTIYF
clone_size: NA; j_call: TRBJ2-3; v_call: TRBV5-1; d_call: NA; cdr3_nt: TGCGCCAGCAGCTCCTGGAGCGCCGATAGCACAGATACGCAGTATTTT; cdr3_aa: CASSSWSADSTDTQYF
clone_size: NA; j_call: TRBJ2-3; v_call: TRBV5-1; d_call: NA; cdr3_nt: TGCGCCAGCAGCTTGATAGAGGTAGATACGCAGTATTTT; cdr3_aa: CASSLIEVDTQYF
clone_size: NA; j_call: TRBJ2-7; v_call: TRBV5-1; d_call: TRBD1; cdr3_nt: TGCGCCAGCAGCACGGCGGGACAGGGAGAGTACTTC; cdr3_aa: CASSTAGQGEYF
clone_size: NA; j_call: TRBJ2-4; v_call: TRBV5-6; d_call: TRBD1; cdr3_nt: TGTGCCAGCAGCTTGGGCCAGGGGGACATTCAGTACTTC; cdr3_aa: CASSLGQGDIQYF